The source of this T cell receptor (beta chain) is a study of T cell responses to AZD1222 COVID-19 vaccine. Overall study findings and caveats: Repertoires were obtained only post-peak T cell response. CD4 TCRs linked to vaccination spanned spike, dominating at 160-218 and 743-854.

Remarks on this clone: What it recognizes is unknown.

The table came from immunoSEQ multiplex PCR; TCRdb's copy has only in-frame clones and leaves some out. The table lists some 180,000 clones, approximately 92% of them singletons. CDR3 length equals 13 residues. V was clipped by 2 bases and J by 5 bases, with 7 bases between them. Germline CDR1 is MNHEY and CDR2 is SMNVEV (reference sequence). The sample consisted of peripheral blood, taken on day 0 of AZD1222 vaccination. The rearrangement uses TRBV27 and TRBJ1-5, with no clear D. This TCR derives from an adult in good health. The CDR3 sequence is CASSLIGDQPQHF. The DNA of the CDR3 is TGTGCCAGCAGTTTAATAGGAGATCAGCCCCAGCATTTT.